These 18 T cell receptor beta chains originate from one sample sequenced in a study of blood T cell repertoires in COVID-19. The protocol was immunoSEQ multiplex PCR, while the TCRdb copy is restricted to in-frame clones and leaves out a portion. The sample has around 100,000 clones, around 90% seen once; the top ten hold around 5.4%. The sequencing input was peripheral blood. The receptors originated from a human donor in a cohort sampled during active COVID-19.

The chain joins TRBV19 to TRBJ2-1; 8 positions match TRBD2. With V trimmed by 4 bases and J by 4 bases, 3 bases remained unmatched. Looked up from germline, CDR1 is LNHDA and CDR2 is SQIVND (reference sequence). This CDR3 comprises 14 residues. DNA for the CDR3: TGTGCCAGTAGTAAACTAGCGGAGTACAATGAGCAGTTCTTC. Its protein is CASSKLAEYNEQFF. Supplemented by reference TRBV19 and TRBJ2-1, the full variable domain reads DGGITQSPKYLFRKEGQNVTLSCEQNLNHDAMYWYRQDPGQGLRLIYYSQIVNDFQKGDIAEGYSVSREKKESFPLTVTSAQKNPTAFYLCASSKLAEYNEQFFGPGTRLTVL.

The gene calls are TRBV5-1 and TRBJ2-3; tentatively, D is TRBD1 (6 bases). CDR3 length equals 15 residues. Trimming stripped 2 bases from V and 0 bases from J, with 10 bases between. Germline values: CDR1 SGHRS, CDR2 YFSETQ. This chain's CDR3 is CASSFTGQSTDTQYF. CDR3 nucleotides: TGCGCCAGCAGCTTTACCGGACAGAGCACAGATACGCAGTATTTT.

The chain couples TRBV29-1 to TRBJ1-1; D not resolved. The CDR3 contains 12 residues. Looked up from germline, CDR1 is SQVTM and CDR2 is ANQGSEA. V lost 4 bases and J lost 1, with 7 bases in between. CDR3 sequence: CSVVRQNTEAFF. CDR3 in DNA: TGCAGCGTTGTGAGGCAGAACACTGAAGCTTTCTTT.

This chain connects TRBV24-1 to TRBJ1-1, with a tentative D call TRBD1 (6 bases). V was pared by 5 bases and J by 4 bases, with 16 bases between. Per the germline V gene, CDR1 is KGHDR and CDR2 is SFDVKD. This CDR3 contains 15 residues. CDR3 residues: CATSGTLGGVTEAFF. The CDR3 bases are TGTGCCACCAGTGGGACCTTAGGGGGGGTCACTGAAGCTTTCTTT.

This clone was observed a few times. The chain uses TRBV27 and TRBJ1-5; D gene uncertain. Trimming pared 4 bases from V and 3 bases from J, leaving 4 bases between. Looked up from germline, CDR1 is MNHEY and CDR2 is SMNVEV (reference sequence). The CDR3 totals 12 residues. In nucleotides, the CDR3 is TGTGCCAGCAGTTCCATCAATCAGCCCCAGCATTTT. This gives the protein CASSSINQPQHF.

The rearrangement joins TRBV3-1 (or the pseudogene TRBV3-2) to TRBJ2-7; 10 nucleotides match TRBD2. V was clipped by 0 bases and J by 6 bases; unmatched bases: 5. The CDR3 extends over 15 amino acids. Germline V gene data show CDR1 as LGHDT and CDR2 as YNNKEL (reference sequence). The CDR3: CASSQESSGSLEQYF. CDR3 nucleotide sequence: TGTGCCAGCAGCCAAGAGTCTAGCGGGAGTCTCGAGCAGTACTTC.

The chain links TRBV21-1 to TRBJ2-1; the table names TRBD2, a call not compared with the DNA. TRBV21-1 is termed a pseudogene. The CDR3 contains 18 residues. This CDR3 reads CASSKVRVYPLFRNEQFF. The DNA for the CDR3 is TGTGCCAGCAGCAAAGTCCGGGTGTATCCGTTATTTCGCAATGAGCAGTTCTTC.

The gene calls are TRBV9 and TRBJ2-1, with 7 bases fitting TRBD2. Germline V gene sequence: CDR1 SGDLS, CDR2 YYNGEE. The V gene end was trimmed by 0 bases and the J gene end by 5 bases; junction bases not matched to a gene: 14. This CDR3 spans 18 amino acids. CDR3: CASSVGVSGSPNDNEQFF. For the CDR3, the DNA is TGTGCCAGCAGCGTAGGCGTTAGCGGGTCCCCGAACGACAATGAGCAGTTCTTC.

The chain combines TRBV4-1 with TRBJ1-4, with TRBD1 as a possible D gene (5 bases). Trimming left V 0 bases short and J 5 bases short, with 13 bases between. Germline CDR1 MGHRA, CDR2 YSYEKL. This CDR3 comprises 16 residues. In nucleotides, the CDR3 is TGCGCCAGCAGCCAAGAAGTCGGGGGGGTAAATGAAAAACTGTTTTTT. Its protein product is CASSQEVGGVNEKLFF.

V usage is TRBV10-3 and J usage is TRBJ1-4; 7 nucleotides line up with TRBD1. Losses at the gene ends were 6 bases for V and 3 bases for J; bases not matched to a gene: 10. The CDR3 sequence is 16 residues long. Germline CDR1 ENHRY, CDR2 SYGVKD. CDR3 protein: CAISLSADRPNEKLFF. Written as DNA, the CDR3 is TGTGCCATCAGCCTTAGTGCGGACAGGCCTAATGAAAAACTGTTTTTT.

The chain links TRBV10-3 to TRBJ2-7, with 8 bases matching TRBD2. Trimming cost V 8 bases and J 2 bases; bases outside gene matches: 5. Germline values: CDR1 ENHRY, CDR2 SYGVKD. The CDR3 is 13 amino acids. Here the CDR3 DNA reads TGTGCCATCGGGCGGGAGGCCACCTACGAGCAGTACTTC. It specifies CAIGREATYEQYF.

The chain couples TRBV27 to TRBJ2-5; TRBD1 matches 9 bases. The length of the CDR3 is 15 residues. After removal of 4 bases from V and 4 bases from J, the junction contained 7 bases not matched to a gene. The germline gives CDR1 MNHEY, CDR2 SMNVEV (reference sequence). Here the CDR3 reads CASSSPGQGRETQYF. Here the CDR3 DNA reads TGTGCCAGCAGTTCGCCGGGACAGGGCCGAGAGACCCAGTACTTC.

This clone was detected ten times or more. The rearrangement joins TRBV6-1 to TRBJ2-7; 9 nucleotides match TRBD1. Germline CDR1 is MNHNS and CDR2 is SASEGT. The CDR3 is 15 amino acids. J gave up 6 bases and V 1 base, and 7 bases lay outside the gene matches. The CDR3 region is CASSEEEDRGFEQYF. The CDR3, as DNA: TGTGCCAGCAGTGAAGAAGAAGACAGGGGGTTCGAGCAGTACTTC.

This clone was counted only a few times. The chain has TRBV7-8 and TRBJ1-6, with D hard to call. There are 16 residues in the CDR3. Germline-derived CDR1 and CDR2 are SGHVS and FQNEAQ. Deletions cut 2 bases from V and 0 bases from J, with 8 bases between. CDR3 DNA sequence: TGTGCCAGCAGCTTATCCCTCAGCTCCTATAATTCACCCCTCCACTTT. Translation: CASSLSLSSYNSPLHF.

The V and J genes are TRBV6-5 and TRBJ1-6; TRBD1 matches at 7 bases. V trimming: 4 bases; J trimming: 10 bases; junction bases outside the gene matches: 10. This CDR3 is built from 15 residues. Per germline, CDR1 MNHEY and CDR2 SVGAGI. The CDR3 region is CASSSGQSFRSPLHF. The CDR3 nucleotides read TGTGCCAGCAGTTCGGGACAGAGCTTTAGATCACCCCTCCACTTT.

This chain joins TRBV6-5 and TRBJ1-5; D uncertain. Germline CDR1 and CDR2: MNHEY and SVGAGI. The V gene lost 6 bases and the J gene lost 4 bases, with 13 bases spanning the gap. The CDR3 runs 14 residues. In DNA, the CDR3 is TGTGCCAGCAGGGCAATCCTCGGGAATCAGCCCCAGCATTTT. As protein: CASRAILGNQPQHF.

This chain uses TRBV12-3 or TRBV12-4 with TRBJ1-2, with D possibly being TRBD1 (6 bases). The CDR3 has 12 residues. The V end was cut by 3 bases, the J end by 8 bases, with 10 bases between. The CDR3 here is CASSLRTVGYTF. The CDR3 nucleotides are TGTGCCAGCAGTTTGAGGACAGTCGGCTACACCTTC.

The genes are TRBV19 and TRBJ1-2; D is undetermined. This CDR3 region has 14 residues. From germline, CDR1 is LNHDA and CDR2 SQIVND (reference sequence). V was cut by 1 base and J by 3 bases, with 9 bases left in between. The CDR3: CASSIAREYYGYTF. The CDR3 DNA reads as TGTGCCAGTAGTATAGCCCGGGAATACTATGGCTACACCTTC.